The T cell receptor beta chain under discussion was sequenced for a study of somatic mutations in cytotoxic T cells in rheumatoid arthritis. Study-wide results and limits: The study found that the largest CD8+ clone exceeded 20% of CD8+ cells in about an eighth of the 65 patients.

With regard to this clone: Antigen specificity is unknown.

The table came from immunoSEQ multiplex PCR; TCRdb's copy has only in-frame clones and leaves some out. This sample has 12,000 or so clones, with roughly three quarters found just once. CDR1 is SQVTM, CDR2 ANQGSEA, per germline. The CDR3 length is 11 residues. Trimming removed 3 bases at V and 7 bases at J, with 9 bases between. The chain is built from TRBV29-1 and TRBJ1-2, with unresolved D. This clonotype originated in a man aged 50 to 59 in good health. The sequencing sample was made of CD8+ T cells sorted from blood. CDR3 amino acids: CSVDIALGYTF. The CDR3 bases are TGCAGCGTTGATATCGCCCTTGGCTACACCTTC.